Included here is one TCR beta chain sequence, with context. No antigen is known for it. This specimen comes from a study of beta chain features in type 1 diabetes. General study findings and limits: The naive, central memory and Treg TCRB repertoires showed an apparent similarity that was greater among patients than among healthy donors. Type 1 diabetes patients had TCRB CDR3s that were shorter (moderately but significantly so) in all four CD4+ subsets. Diminished insertions and augmented deletions at VDJ junctions characterized type 1 diabetes patients.

Roughly 110 mL of blood, on average, came from one heparinised draw per donor. This CDR3 is built from 14 residues. V was shortened by 3 bases and J by 3 bases, with 11 bases between the two germline ends. Germline CDR1 and CDR2: GTSNPN and SVGIG (reference sequence). Expressed TCRB transcripts were sequenced because the isolated RNA had all been reverse transcribed beforehand. For naive, central memory and regulatory T cell samples, reads averaged about 3.5 million. The method was immunoSEQ multiplex PCR; TCRdb's version includes in-frame clones alone and lacks a portion of them. The table records 15,000 to 18,000 clones, 69% of them present only once.

The clonotype originates from a man younger than 40 with type 1 diabetes. The chain couples TRBV30 to TRBJ1-4; D is perhaps TRBD1 (5 bases). Input material: Tregs from blood. DNA of the CDR3: TGTGCCTGGAGACCGACAGTCTCTAATGAAAAACTGTTTTTT. It specifies CAWRPTVSNEKLFF. Using reference TRBV30 and TRBJ1-4 for the parts outside the CDR3, the full variable domain is SQTIHQWPATLVQPVGSPLSLECTVEGTSNPNLYWYRQAAGRGLQLLFYSVGIGQISSEVPQNLSASRPQDRQFILSSKKLLLSDSGFYLCAWRPTVSNEKLFFGSGTQLSVL.